The source of this T cell receptor (beta chain) is a study of somatic mutations in cytotoxic T cells in rheumatoid arthritis. The study, taken as a whole, reports: Patients with rheumatoid arthritis did not differ significantly from age-matched healthy controls in CD8+ T-cell clonality.

This clone was seen more than once but under ten times. As yet, its antigen is unknown. Profiled with immunoSEQ multiplex PCR; TCRdb holds only in-frame clones, not every one. The profile shows approximately 15,000 clones, roughly 75% of them singletons. The CDR3 consists of 12 residues. CDR1 MNHEY and CDR2 SMNVEV come from the germline V gene (reference sequence). Trimming at V came to 6 bases and at J to 3 bases, leaving 1 base not matched to a gene. The gene calls are TRBV27 and TRBJ2-7; 8 nucleotides align to TRBD2. The sequence came from an adult with rheumatoid arthritis. Sequencing was performed on CD8+ T cells sorted from blood. CDR3 sequence reads: CASSSGGYEQYF. In nucleotides, the CDR3 is TGTGCCAGCAGCAGCGGGGGCTACGAGCAGTACTTC.